These T cell receptor beta chains were read from a single sample in a study of blood T cell repertoires in COVID-19. Libraries were prepared by immunoSEQ multiplex PCR; TCRdb keeps only in-frame clonotypes and omits some of them. The sample consists of approximately 440,000 clones, around 90% of them appearing once. Sequencing was done on a sample of PBMCs or T cells enriched from blood (not recorded which). These receptors originate from a man between 18 and 35 years old who had recovered from COVID-19. Each CDR3 is given with its conserved first and last residue. Each record gives: V gene, D gene, clone size, J gene, CDR3 protein, CDR3 DNA. A D gene is named only where the DNA matches it firmly. Size is stated for part of the rows, as once, few or many counts, or as a class when the clone is expanded.

TRBV4-1,NA,once,TRBJ1-6,CASSQPLRSFSPLHF,TGCGCCAGCAGCCAGCCCTTGAGGAGTTTTTCACCCCTCCACTTT
TRBV5-4,NA,NA,TRBJ2-3,CASTKAGSTDTQYF,TGTGCCAGCACCAAAGCGGGTAGCACAGATACGCAGTATTTT
TRBV2,NA,NA,TRBJ2-7,CASRITSNEQYF,TGTGCCAGCAGGATTACTAGTAACGAGCAGTACTTC
TRBV5-5,NA,NA,TRBJ2-3,CASSFRRSTDTQYF,TGTGCCAGCAGCTTTCGTCGGAGCACAGATACGCAGTATTTT
TRBV7-9,TRBD1,NA,TRBJ2-7,CASRDRTGHSYEQYF,TGTGCCAGCAGGGATAGGACAGGACACTCCTACGAGCAGTACTTC
TRBV13,TRBD2,NA,TRBJ2-7,CASSLAAGGPDEQYF,TGTGCCAGCAGCTTAGCGGCGGGGGGGCCGGACGAGCAGTACTTC
TRBV2,NA,NA,TRBJ1-2,CASSEARGQANYGYTF,TGTGCCAGCAGTGAAGCGCGAGGGCAAGCTAACTATGGCTACACCTTC
TRBV4-1,TRBD1,once,TRBJ2-7,CASSQADRRYYEQYF,TGCGCCAGCAGCCAAGCGGACAGGAGGTACTACGAGCAGTACTTC
TRBV5-1,NA,NA,TRBJ1-5,CASSLEGRESNQPQHF,TGCGCCAGCAGCTTGGAAGGCAGGGAAAGCAATCAGCCCCAGCATTTT
TRBV30,TRBD1,once,TRBJ1-5,CAWTGGANQPQHF,TGTGCCTGGACAGGGGGCGCGAATCAGCCCCAGCATTTT
TRBV10-3,TRBD2,NA,TRBJ2-5,CAIGTGLAGETQYF,TGTGCCATCGGGACGGGACTAGCGGGAGAGACCCAGTACTTC
TRBV5-1,NA,NA,TRBJ1-1,CASRQTGNTEAFF,TGCGCCAGCAGACAGACAGGTAACACTGAAGCTTTCTTT
TRBV5-4,NA,NA,TRBJ1-3,CASSTKITGSSGNTIYF,TGTGCCAGCAGCACGAAGATAACAGGGTCCTCTGGAAACACCATATATTTT
TRBV19,TRBD1,NA,TRBJ1-4,CASTLGRRTGGEKLFF,TGTGCCAGTACCCTGGGGAGGAGGACAGGGGGTGAAAAACTGTTTTTT
TRBV6-5,TRBD1,NA,TRBJ1-2,CASRPEDRGDYGYTF,TGTGCCAGCAGACCCGAGGACAGGGGAGACTATGGCTACACCTTC
TRBV30,NA,NA,TRBJ1-1,CAWSGAGNTEAFF,TGTGCCTGGAGTGGTGCAGGGAACACTGAAGCTTTCTTT
TRBV19,NA,NA,TRBJ2-1,CASSISRAENNEQFF,TGTGCCAGTAGTATATCCAGGGCGGAAAACAATGAGCAGTTCTTC
TRBV5-1,NA,NA,TRBJ1-2,CASSLGGHNFNYGYTF,TGCGCCAGCAGCTTGGGGGGACATAATTTTAACTATGGCTACACCTTC
TRBV6-6,NA,NA,TRBJ1-3,CASRKTGSVAGNTIYF,TGTGCCAGCAGGAAGACAGGCTCTGTTGCTGGAAACACCATATATTTT
TRBV6-5,NA,NA,TRBJ1-1,CASSRGNTEAFF,TGTGCCAGCAGCAGAGGGAACACTGAAGCTTTCTTT
TRBV5-1,TRBD2,NA,TRBJ2-1,CASSPTGGSYNEQFF,TGCGCCAGCAGCCCAACGGGGGGCTCCTACAATGAGCAGTTCTTC
TRBV28,TRBD2,once,TRBJ2-7,CASSTSGPYEQYF,TGTGCCAGCAGTACTAGCGGTCCCTACGAGCAGTACTTC
TRBV19,NA,NA,TRBJ2-3,CASSIQGKRTDTQYF,TGTGCCAGTAGTATCCAGGGGAAGCGCACAGATACGCAGTATTTT
TRBV5-1,NA,NA,TRBJ2-2,CASSLNGQTNTGELFF,TGCGCCAGCAGCTTGAACGGACAGACAAACACCGGGGAGCTGTTTTTT
TRBV27,TRBD1,NA,TRBJ1-2,CASSKFRGQVPTIYGYTF,TGTGCCAGCAGCAAGTTTAGGGGACAGGTACCAACAATCTATGGCTACACCTTC
TRBV15,TRBD1,NA,TRBJ1-2,CATSRRETGAYGYTF,TGTGCCACCAGCAGAAGAGAGACAGGGGCCTATGGCTACACCTTC
TRBV27,NA,NA,TRBJ1-2,CASSLEVGTPIYGYTF,TGTGCCAGCAGTTTAGAGGTTGGGACACCAATCTATGGCTACACCTTC
TRBV19,TRBD2,NA,TRBJ2-6,CASSILAGTGANVLTF,TGTGCCAGTAGTATCCTAGCGGGAACTGGGGCCAACGTCCTGACTTTC
TRBV24-1,TRBD1,NA,TRBJ1-2,CATSDRSGQGIYGYTF,TGTGCCACCAGTGACCGGTCCGGACAGGGCATCTATGGCTACACCTTC
TRBV7-9,TRBD2,NA,TRBJ2-7,CASSLESGLISPYEQYF,TGTGCCAGCAGCTTAGAATCGGGACTAATTTCTCCCTACGAGCAGTACTTC
TRBV6-5,NA,NA,TRBJ1-6,CASRPEGRFGSPLHF,TGTGCCAGCAGACCAGAAGGGAGATTTGGTTCACCCCTCCACTTT
TRBV29-1,NA,NA,TRBJ1-2,CSVSGQSHSLDGYTF,TGCAGCGTGAGTGGACAGTCCCACTCGTTGGATGGCTACACCTTC
TRBV7-9,NA,NA,TRBJ1-2,CASSSPGLETGGYTF,TGTGCCAGCAGCTCCCCGGGCCTAGAAACAGGTGGCTACACCTTC
TRBV14,TRBD1,NA,TRBJ1-2,CASSQDRVGYTF,TGTGCCAGCAGCCAGGACAGGGTTGGCTACACCTTC
TRBV5-6,TRBD2,once,TRBJ2-7,CASSSPRGEPYEQYF,TGTGCCAGCAGCTCGCCGCGGGGGGAACCTTACGAGCAGTACTTC